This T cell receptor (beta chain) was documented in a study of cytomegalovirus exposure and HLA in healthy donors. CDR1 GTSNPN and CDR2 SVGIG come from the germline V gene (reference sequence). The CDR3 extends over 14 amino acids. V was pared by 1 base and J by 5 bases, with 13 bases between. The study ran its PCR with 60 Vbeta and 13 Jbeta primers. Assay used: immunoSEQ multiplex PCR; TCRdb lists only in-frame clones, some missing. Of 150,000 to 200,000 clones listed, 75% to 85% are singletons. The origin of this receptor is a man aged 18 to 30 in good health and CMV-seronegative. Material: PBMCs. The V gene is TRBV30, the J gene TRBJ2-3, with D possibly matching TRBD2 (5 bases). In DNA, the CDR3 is TGTGCCTGGAGTGCCCAGCGGAGGAGAGATACGCAGTATTTT. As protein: CAWSAQRRRDTQYF.